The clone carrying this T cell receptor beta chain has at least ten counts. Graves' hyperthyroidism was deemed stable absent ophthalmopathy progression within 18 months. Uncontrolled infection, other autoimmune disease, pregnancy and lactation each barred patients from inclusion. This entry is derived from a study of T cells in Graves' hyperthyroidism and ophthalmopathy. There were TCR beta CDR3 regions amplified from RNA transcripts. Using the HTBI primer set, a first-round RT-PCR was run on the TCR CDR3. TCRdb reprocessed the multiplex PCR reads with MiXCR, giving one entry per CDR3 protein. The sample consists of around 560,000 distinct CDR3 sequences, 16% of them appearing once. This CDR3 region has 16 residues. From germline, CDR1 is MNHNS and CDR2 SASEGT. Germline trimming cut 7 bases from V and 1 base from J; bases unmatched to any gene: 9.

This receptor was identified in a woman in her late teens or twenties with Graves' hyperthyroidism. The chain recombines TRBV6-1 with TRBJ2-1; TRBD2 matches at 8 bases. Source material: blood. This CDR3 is CASTPSLAGSYNEQFF. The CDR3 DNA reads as TGTGCCAGCACCCCTAGTTTAGCGGGGTCCTACAATGAGCAGTTCTTC.